Listed here are 10 T cell receptor beta chains from one sample, sequenced in a study of T-cell memory formation after mild COVID-19 (dated by TCRdb to the early 2020s). Library generation was performed with 5' RACE. The instrument given in TCRdb is Illumina NovaSeq 6000. In-frame beta chains were kept once TCRdb had trimmed the public reads at Q25 with fastp and called clones with MiXCR. A single entry per CDR3 protein holds the most common genes and DNA from its merged rows. For this sample there are hundreds of thousands of distinct CDR3 sequences; 25% to 30% appear just once. The ten top clones hold approximately 12% of the sample. Sequenced material: PBMCs or a T cell subset sorted from them (not recorded which). Receptor source: an adult woman who had mild COVID-19 (a few samples of this study predate the infection). The sample titles of this study are shuffled in the database, so cell type and time point are left out; the donor was told from shared clones.

This clonotype was found a few times. The chain uses TRBV5-5 and TRBJ2-7, with D unresolved. Germline lookup yields CDR1 SGHKS and CDR2 YYEKEE (reference sequence). V was trimmed by 4 bases and J by 4 bases, leaving 12 bases between them. This CDR3 is built from 13 residues. CDR3 loop: CASSVRLGYEQYF. The DNA for the CDR3 is TGTGCCAGCAGCGTACGCTTGGGGTACGAGCAGTACTTC.

The sample holds a few counts of this clonotype. V gene TRBV12-3 or TRBV12-4 combines with J gene TRBJ2-7; a weak D match, TRBD1 (6 bases). The CDR3 spans 14 residues. Trimming took 3 bases from V and 1 from J, leaving 10 bases between them. CDR3 sequence (DNA): TGTGCCAGCAGTTTTGGGGGCTTATCCTACGAGCAGTACTTC. This gives the protein CASSFGGLSYEQYF.

In its sample, this clonotype was seen a few times. The V and J genes are TRBV6-4 and TRBJ2-3; 8 bases fit TRBD2. CDR3 length: 15 amino acids. Trimming removed 4 bases from V and 5 bases from J; junction bases left unmatched: 8. Germline V lookup: CDR1 MRHNA, CDR2 SNTAGT. CDR3 sequence reads: CASSVRAGDLDTQYF. The CDR3 region has the DNA TGTGCCAGCAGTGTACGAGCGGGGGATTTAGATACGCAGTATTTT.

Only a few counts were recorded for this clonotype. The J gene is TRBJ2-7, the V gene TRBV5-1; maybe TRBD1 (6 bases). The V gene's germline CDR1 is SGHRS and CDR2 YFSETQ. Trimming shortened V by 3 bases and J by 6 bases, and 13 bases separated the two germline ends. The CDR3 runs 13 residues. CDR3 amino acids: CASSSSTGLEQYF. In DNA form, the CDR3 reads TGCGCCAGCAGCTCATCTACAGGGCTCGAGCAGTACTTC.

The genes are TRBV29-1 and TRBJ2-7, with unresolved D. The CDR3 has 13 residues. The V end lost 6 bases, the J end lost 6 bases, and 18 bases lay between the germline ends. The germline V gene has CDR1 SQVTM and CDR2 ANQGSEA. The CDR3 nucleotides read TGCAGCGTCCAAGAATGGGCCGAATCCGAGCAGTACTTC. This encodes CSVQEWAESEQYF.

The V and J genes are TRBV13 and TRBJ2-1; D may be TRBD2 (6 bases). The V gene's germline CDR1 is PRHDT and CDR2 FYEKMQ (reference sequence). The CDR3 has 15 amino acids. Trimming removed 8 bases from V and 7 bases from J, with 21 bases in between. DNA for the CDR3: TGTGCCAGCGGCGGGGCCGCGCAACATCGTAATGAGCAGTTCTTC. Translated: CASGGAAQHRNEQFF.

This clonotype was counted between two and nine times. The V call is TRBV10-3, the J call TRBJ2-3; the D is unclear. This CDR3 has 15 amino acids. Germline V gives CDR1 ENHRY, CDR2 SYGVKD. Trimming stripped 4 bases from V and 7 bases from J, with 18 bases between. CDR3 sequence reads: CAISGPPGEENTQYF. The CDR3, as DNA: TGTGCCATCAGTGGACCGCCCGGAGAGGAAAATACGCAGTATTTT.

This clonotype was found a few times. The CDR3, as DNA: TGTGCCAGCAGCCAAGAGCGGGCCCGCACCGGGGAGCTGTTTTTT. It codes for CASSQERARTGELFF. The chain joins TRBV3-1 to TRBJ2-2, with D maybe TRBD2 (5 bases). The CDR3 spans 15 residues. Per the germline V gene, CDR1 is LGHDT and CDR2 is YNNKEL (reference sequence). V lost 0 bases and J 4 bases, leaving 9 bases between the germline ends.

The chain has TRBV28 and TRBJ1-2; D is perhaps TRBD1 (5 bases). Looked up from germline, CDR1 is MDHEN and CDR2 is SYDVKM. This CDR3 comprises 13 residues. Trimming left V 2 bases short and J 4 bases short, with 8 bases between. CDR3 DNA sequence: TGTGCCAGCAGTTTAAAGGGGCCCTATGGCTACACCTTC. Its protein is CASSLKGPYGYTF.

Ten or more counts support this clonotype. This chain links TRBV7-2 with TRBJ1-2; no clear D gene. CDR1 SGHTA and CDR2 FQGNSA come from the germline V gene. The V and J ends lost 4 bases and 3 bases respectively, with 9 bases between them. The CDR3 runs 13 residues. This CDR3 reads CASSSFPYYGYTF. The CDR3 region has the DNA TGTGCCAGCAGCTCCTTTCCCTACTATGGCTACACCTTC.